What follows is one TCR beta chain and its context. The antigen remains unidentified. GI sites, liver, skin and spleen were taken after median 9.75 post-mortem hours. The source of the sample is a study of tissue T cells after allogeneic stem cell transplantation. Study at large: Samples with visible lymphocytes on H&E were prioritized for sequencing.

Sequencing was performed with immunoSEQ multiplex PCR; in TCRdb, only in-frame clones are kept and a portion is missing. The sample records several thousand clones, 55% to 75% being singletons. V shed 0 bases and J 6 bases; nucleotides not matched to a gene: 12. The CDR3 has 16 amino acids. Germline loops: CDR1 GTSNPN, CDR2 SVGIG (reference sequence). Study-wide findings and caveats: Motif-based clustering found tissue-specific repertoire signatures shared across patients, though few clones were shared. Blood and spleen captured only part of the tissue TCR repertoire.

V and J are TRBV30 and TRBJ2-3, with 7 positions matching TRBD2. The sample was tissue from the stomach, taken at autopsy. The source of this sequence is a woman aged 18 to 49 with breast cancer. Here the CDR3 DNA reads TGTGCCTGGAGTGTACTTGGGACTATAGCAGGGGATACGCAGTATTTT. Translated, it gives CAWSVLGTIAGDTQYF.